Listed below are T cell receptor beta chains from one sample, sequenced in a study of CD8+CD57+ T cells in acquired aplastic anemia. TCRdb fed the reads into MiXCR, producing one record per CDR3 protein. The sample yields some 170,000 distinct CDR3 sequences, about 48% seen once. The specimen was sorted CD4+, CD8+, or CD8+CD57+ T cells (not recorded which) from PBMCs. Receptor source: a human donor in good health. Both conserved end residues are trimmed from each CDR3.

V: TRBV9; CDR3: ASSVEGEYGQPQH
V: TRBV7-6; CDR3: ASSLGPLKGAANSPLH
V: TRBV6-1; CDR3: ASSEGQAISYEQY
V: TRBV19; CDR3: ASAGAGGYEQY
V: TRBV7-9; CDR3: ASRDRLSTEAF
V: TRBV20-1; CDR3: SAGRPGGEGYEQY
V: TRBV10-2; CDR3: ASSDPFETQY
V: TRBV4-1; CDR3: ASSQRGTDIHEQY
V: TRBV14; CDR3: ASSRGRFYGYT
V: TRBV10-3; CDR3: AISDSRAYEQY
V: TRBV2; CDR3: ASSGGLEAF
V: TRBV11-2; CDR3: ASSLFLTGGVLI
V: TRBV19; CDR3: ASADSYEQY
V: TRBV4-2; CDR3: ASSQDGQGRNTEAF
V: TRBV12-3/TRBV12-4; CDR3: AVSGGATDTQY
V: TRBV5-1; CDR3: ASSLVGQGSDTQY
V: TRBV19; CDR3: ASGFGTGGYEQY
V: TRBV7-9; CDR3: ASSFGGTDTQY
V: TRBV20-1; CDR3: SARDGGRTGETDTQY
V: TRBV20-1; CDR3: SARVAGAENEQY
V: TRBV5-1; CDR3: ASSGWGDYGYT
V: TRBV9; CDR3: ASSVPDRGTGELF
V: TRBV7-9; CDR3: ASSPEGLWNTEAF
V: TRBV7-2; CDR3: ASSLVAGLGSEQY
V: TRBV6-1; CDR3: ASRKQGSNYGYT
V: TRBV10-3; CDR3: AIRDGRYTEAF
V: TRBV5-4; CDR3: ASTRPGGSGGPYEQF
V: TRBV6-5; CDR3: ASSYQGSSYEQY
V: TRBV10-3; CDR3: LICPQFNEKLF
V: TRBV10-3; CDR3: AISEGQSTDTQY
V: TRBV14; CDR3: ASSPYYNSPLH
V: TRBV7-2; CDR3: ASSPGLAGGFGELF
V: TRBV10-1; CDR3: ASSKADTDTQY
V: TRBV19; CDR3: ASSLGRYGYT
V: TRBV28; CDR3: ASSLLGSGAYEQY
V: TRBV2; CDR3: ASRGTGGQPQH
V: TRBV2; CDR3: ASHLGPSPGETQY